The 14 T cell receptor beta chains below were found in one sample sequenced in a study of blood T cells in healthy people across ages. With a J-beta primer mix and a sample-barcoded 5' primer, a second PCR ran about 6 to 11 cycles. TCRdb redid the calling of the 5' RACE reads with MiXCR, one entry per CDR3 protein. The repertoire has hundreds of thousands of distinct CDR3 sequences, roughly half of them found once; the top ten carry 13%. The sample taken for sequencing was blood. Every receptor here comes from a woman older than 75 in good health.

A word on this clonotype: Germline is not matched at one junction end, which may reflect a read error. This rearrangement joins TRBV12-3 or TRBV12-4 to TRBJ1-1; D uncertain. The CDR3 runs to 14 residues. The CDR3, as DNA: TGTGCCAGCCGGCCCGGCCTCTTGAACACTGTAGCTTTCTTT. Amino acids: CASRPGLLNTVAFF.

The chain carries TRBV15 and TRBJ2-5; the D is unclear. The J call may be faulty, since TRBJ2-7 better matches the DNA end. The CDR3 contains 13 residues. The V gene's germline CDR1 is LNHNV and CDR2 YYDKDF (reference sequence). In DNA, the CDR3 is TGTGCCACCAGCCAAGGTAGACTTGACGAGCAGTACTTC. It codes for CATSQGRLDEQYF.

A note on this clonotype: An end of the junction does not agree with germline; a read error may underlie this. The genes are TRBV4-3 and TRBJ2-7, with D tentatively TRBD1 or TRBD2 (5 bases each). The germline gives CDR1 LGHNA, CDR2 YSLEER. The length of the CDR3 is 14 residues. CDR3 residues: CASSQARGAYEQYF. CDR3 coding DNA: TGTGCCAGCAGCCAAGCGAGGGGAGCCTACGAGCAGTACTTC.

This clonotype was found a few times. The chain combines TRBV6-2 or TRBV6-3 with TRBJ2-1; TRBD2 matches at 10 bases. J lost 9 bases, V lost 6 bases, and 14 bases had no gene match. Germline CDR1 and CDR2: MNHEY and SVGEGT. The CDR3 is 16 residues long. CDR3 bases: TGTGCCAGCAGAGGTTTCGGCCTAGCGGGAGTAGGTGAGCAGTTCTTC. Amino acid sequence: CASRGFGLAGVGEQFF.

J is TRBJ2-4 and V is TRBV7-2; D perhaps matches TRBD1 (5 bases). The DNA end lines up better with TRBJ2-7; the J call may be wrong. Germline assignment: CDR1 SGHTA and CDR2 FQGNSA. The CDR3 consists of 13 residues. DNA for the CDR3: TGTGCCAGCAGCTATGTAGGGGCCTACGAGCAGTACTTC. The encoded protein is CASSYVGAYEQYF.

In its sample, this clonotype was seen a few times. V usage is TRBV20-1 and J usage is TRBJ2-1, with 8 nucleotides matching TRBD1. Trimming at V came to 6 bases and at J to 5 bases, leaving 12 bases not matched to a gene. Germline V gives CDR1 DFQATT, CDR2 SNEGSKA (reference sequence). This CDR3 spans 15 amino acids. The CDR3 loop reads CSAPTQGAFDNEQFF. CDR3 nucleotides: TGCAGTGCCCCGACCCAGGGGGCTTTCGACAATGAGCAGTTCTTC.

This clonotype showed up just once. A much larger clone differs by one base, so this may be a read error. The genes are TRBV5-1 and TRBJ2-5; maybe TRBD2 (5 bases). CDR3 length: 15 residues. Germline assignment: CDR1 SGHRS and CDR2 YFSETQ. CDR3 residues: CASSLEALAQGTQYF. The CDR3 DNA follows: TGCGCCAGCAGCTTGGAGGCTCTAGCACAAGGGACCCAGTACTTC.

In this sample, this clonotype turned up many times. The chain joins TRBV15 to TRBJ2-3; D gene uncertain. Trimming stripped 5 bases from V and 0 bases from J, with 15 bases between. There are 16 residues in the CDR3. Germline CDR1 reads LNHNV; CDR2 reads YYDKDF (reference sequence). The CDR3 nucleotides read TGTGCCACCAGCGGTCGGACCCGTGCTAGCACAGATACGCAGTATTTT. This encodes CATSGRTRASTDTQYF.

This chain uses TRBV29-1 with TRBJ2-3; unclear D gene. There are 14 residues in the CDR3. The germline V and J ends were trimmed by 1 base and 1 base, with 9 bases remaining between them. Germline-derived CDR1 and CDR2 are SQVTM and ANQGSEA. The CDR3 loop is CSVEVILGTDTQYF. The CDR3 coding sequence is TGCAGCGTTGAAGTTATCCTTGGCACAGATACGCAGTATTTT.

The chain joins TRBV10-3 to TRBJ2-3; 7 bases agree with TRBD1. With 3 bases clipped from V and 2 bases from J, the junction kept 8 bases outside the gene matches. The CDR3 length is 16 residues. Germline assignment: CDR1 ENHRY and CDR2 SYGVKD. The CDR3 reads CAISDSRGQNTDTQYF. DNA of the CDR3: TGTGCCATCAGTGATTCGAGGGGGCAAAACACAGATACGCAGTATTTT.

This clonotype was seen many times. The chain recombines TRBV24-1 with TRBJ2-3; 10 bases align to TRBD2. The V gene end was trimmed by 4 bases and the J gene end by 3 bases; junction bases not matched to a gene: 3. This CDR3 region has 15 residues. Germline V gene lookup returns CDR1 KGHDR and CDR2 SFDVKD. The CDR3 nucleotides read TGTGCCACCAGTGACTCTAGCGGGAGAACAGATACGCAGTATTTT. Translated: CATSDSSGRTDTQYF.

This sequence joins TRBV27 and TRBJ2-5; D unclear. The CDR3 totals 13 residues. Germline V gives CDR1 MNHEY, CDR2 SMNVEV (reference sequence). Trimming stripped 5 bases from V and 4 bases from J, with 11 bases between. The CDR3 here is CASSRMRSETQYF. The CDR3 nucleotides read TGTGCCAGCAGTCGTATGCGATCAGAGACCCAGTACTTC.

This sequence joins TRBV7-9 and TRBJ2-1; D gene unclear. Germline-derived CDR1 and CDR2 are SEHNR and FQNEAQ (reference sequence). This CDR3 has 9 residues. Trimming cost V 9 bases and J 10 bases, with 7 bases left between them. This CDR3 reads CASGQEQFF. The CDR3 DNA reads as TGTGCCAGTGGGCAAGAGCAGTTCTTC.

This clonotype was recorded only once. The rearrangement links TRBV7-9 to TRBJ2-2, with unresolved D. Germline loops: CDR1 SEHNR, CDR2 FQNEAQ (reference sequence). The CDR3 loop spans 10 amino acids. This CDR3 reads CGASAGELFF. DNA of the CDR3: TGTGGAGCGTCTGCCGGGGAGCTGTTTTTT.